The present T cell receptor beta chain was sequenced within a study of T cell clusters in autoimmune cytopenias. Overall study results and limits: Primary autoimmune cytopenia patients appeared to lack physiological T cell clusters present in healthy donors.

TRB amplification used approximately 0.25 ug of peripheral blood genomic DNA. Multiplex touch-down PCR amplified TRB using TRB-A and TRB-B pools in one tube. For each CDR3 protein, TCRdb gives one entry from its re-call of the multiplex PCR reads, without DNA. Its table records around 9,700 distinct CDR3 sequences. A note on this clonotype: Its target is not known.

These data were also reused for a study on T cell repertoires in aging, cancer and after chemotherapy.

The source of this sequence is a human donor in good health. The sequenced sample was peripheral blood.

The CDR3 sequence is CASSHDRLAGGNEQFF. The chain couples TRBV6-1 to TRBJ2-1; TCRdb picks TRBD2, but there is no DNA to check that call. Looked up from germline, CDR1 is MNHNS and CDR2 is SASEGT. The CDR3 loop spans 16 amino acids.